This T cell receptor beta chain was found in a study of lymphopenia after photon versus proton radiotherapy. Profiling relied on immunoSEQ multiplex PCR, and the TCRdb table lists in-frame clones only, not all of them. The sample contains 25,000 to 30,000 clones, approximately 85% of which appear only once. This clone was found a few times. The germline CDR1 and CDR2 sequences are SGHNT and YYREEE (reference sequence). V was clipped by 2 bases and J by 3 bases; unmatched bases: 0. The CDR3 runs to 14 residues. This clonotype originated in a young man with gastric cancer. The gene calls are TRBV5-4 and TRBJ1-4, with TRBD1 identical over 8 bases. The sample in question was peripheral blood, obtained from a patient treated with photon-based radiotherapy. Written as DNA, the CDR3 is TGTGCCAGCAGCTTACAGGGGGCTAATGAAAAACTGTTTTTT. Protein product: CASSLQGANEKLFF.